These 30 T cell receptor beta chains originate from one sample sequenced in a study of CD8 T cells in Susac syndrome. RNA, at about 0.5 to 1 ug, was reverse transcribed with random hexamers. TCRdb processed the immunoSEQ multiplex PCR reads anew with MiXCR; each CDR3 protein has one entry. The sample yields 170,000 or so distinct CDR3 sequences, 85% to 95% seen once. Sequencing used CD8+ T cells from PBMCs. The source is a human donor with multiple sclerosis.

The genes are TRBV20-1 and TRBJ2-1, with TRBD2 as a possible D gene (7 bases). Trimming stripped 4 bases from V and 7 bases from J, with 14 bases between. CDR3 length: 13 amino acids. CDR1 is DFQATT and CDR2 is SNEGSKA in the germline V gene (reference sequence). CDR3 DNA sequence: TGCAGTGCTACTAGCGGAGGGGGTAATGAGCAGTTCTTC. Amino acids: CSATSGGGNEQFF.

The J gene is TRBJ2-1, the V gene TRBV5-4; D gene uncertain. V lost 0 bases to trimming and J lost 5 bases, with 6 bases between them. The CDR3 is made up of 13 amino acids. Germline CDR1 and CDR2: SGHNT and YYREEE (reference sequence). CDR3 coding DNA: TGTGCCAGCAGCTTGGAACCCCACAATGAGCAGTTCTTC. It specifies CASSLEPHNEQFF.

V gene TRBV7-8 combines with J gene TRBJ2-7; 8 bases match TRBD2. Germline values: CDR1 SGHVS, CDR2 FQNEAQ. This CDR3 region has 16 residues. With 5 bases clipped from V and 0 bases from J, the junction kept 9 bases outside the gene matches. The CDR3 sequence is CASSQKAGAGSYEQYF. In DNA, the CDR3 is TGTGCCAGCAGCCAGAAAGCGGGAGCCGGCTCCTACGAGCAGTACTTC.

The chain combines TRBV20-1 with TRBJ1-4; 7 nucleotides align to TRBD1. After removal of 3 bases from V and 8 bases from J, the junction contained 12 bases not matched to a gene. The germline V gene encodes CDR1 DFQATT and CDR2 SNEGSKA (reference sequence). The CDR3 is 15 amino acids. The CDR3 nucleotides read TGCAGTGCTAGGAATTGGGCAGGGGGTGTGGAAAAACTGTTTTTT. Its protein product is CSARNWAGGVEKLFF.

The V and J genes are TRBV12-3 or TRBV12-4 and TRBJ1-2; D unresolved. The CDR3 length is 12 residues. Trimming shortened V by 3 bases and J by 2 bases, and 4 bases separated the two germline ends. The CDR3 DNA sequence: TGTGCCAGCAGTTTTCCAAACTATGGCTACACCTTC. This sequence encodes CASSFPNYGYTF.

This chain connects TRBV24-1 to TRBJ2-1; possibly TRBD1 for D (5 bases). Between the trimmed V and J ends, which lost 4 bases and 2 bases, there was a span of 11 bases. The germline gives CDR1 KGHDR, CDR2 SFDVKD. The CDR3 length is 15 residues. The CDR3 spells CATSDRAAPYNEQFF. The CDR3 DNA reads TGTGCCACCAGTGACAGGGCGGCACCCTACAATGAGCAGTTCTTC.

This sequence joins TRBV3-1 and TRBJ2-1, with TRBD2 matching 9 bases. Trimming removed 0 bases from V and 2 bases from J; junction bases left unmatched: 8. The CDR3 loop spans 18 amino acids. Germline V gene data show CDR1 as LGHDT and CDR2 as YNNKEL (reference sequence). CDR3 nucleotide sequence: TGTGCCAGCAGCCAAGATCAGGACGGCGGGAGGGCCTACAATGAGCAGTTCTTC. Protein sequence: CASSQDQDGGRAYNEQFF.

The genes are TRBV5-1 and TRBJ2-7, with D maybe TRBD2 (6 bases). Trimming removed 4 bases at V and 2 bases at J, with 16 bases between. There are 15 residues in the CDR3. Germline loops: CDR1 SGHRS, CDR2 YFSETQ. This CDR3 reads CASSLDGGRTYEQYF. CDR3 DNA: TGCGCCAGCAGCCTTGACGGAGGGAGGACCTACGAGCAGTACTTC.

This clonotype came up a few times. V is TRBV20-1 and J is TRBJ2-7, with 8 bases aligning to TRBD2. J lost 3 bases, V lost 3 bases, and 4 bases had no gene match. The CDR3 has 13 residues. Germline CDR1 DFQATT, CDR2 SNEGSKA (reference sequence). The CDR3 DNA is TGCAGTGCTAGGGGACTAGACGTCTACGAGCAGTACTTC. Translation: CSARGLDVYEQYF.

The chain couples TRBV7-9 to TRBJ2-7, with D perhaps matching TRBD2 (6 bases). Between the trimmed V and J ends, which lost 4 bases and 1 base, there was a span of 20 bases. This CDR3 spans 17 amino acids. The germline V gene encodes CDR1 SEHNR and CDR2 FQNEAQ (reference sequence). In nucleotides, the CDR3 is TGTGCCAGCAGCTCTTTCCCTGGGGGGTTGCAGTCCTACGAGCAGTACTTC. Translation: CASSSFPGGLQSYEQYF.

The chain carries TRBV6-5 and TRBJ1-5; D is undetermined. This CDR3 is built from 15 residues. CDR1 is MNHEY and CDR2 is SVGAGI in the germline V gene. V was shortened by 5 bases and J by 7 bases, with 18 bases between the two germline ends. CDR3 sequence (DNA): TGTGCCAGCAGTCCGGGAGAACAGAAAGTGCAGCCCCAGCATTTT. As protein: CASSPGEQKVQPQHF.

The V call is TRBV12-3 or TRBV12-4, the J call TRBJ2-1; D gene uncertain. CDR3 length equals 13 residues. Trimming pared 2 bases from V and 10 bases from J, leaving 12 bases between. CDR3 nucleotide sequence: TGTGCCAGCAGTTTATTAGCCAGATCAGAGCAGTTCTTC. Translated: CASSLLARSEQFF.

The chain has TRBV28 and TRBJ2-7, with a weak D call TRBD2 (6 bases). Germline-derived CDR1 and CDR2 are MDHEN and SYDVKM. V shed 7 bases and J shed 3 bases, with 13 bases lying between them. This CDR3 has 13 amino acids. CDR3 DNA: TGTGCCAGCAACCCCGGACTAAACTACGAGCAGTACTTC. Translating gives CASNPGLNYEQYF.

The chain joins TRBV28 to TRBJ2-1; no definite D call. Germline lookup yields CDR1 MDHEN and CDR2 SYDVKM. V lost 1 base and J lost 2, with 6 bases in between. CDR3 size: 14 residues. CDR3 sequence reads: CASSLSLTYNEQFF. The CDR3 region has the DNA TGTGCCAGCAGTTTATCTCTCACCTACAATGAGCAGTTCTTC.

The rearrangement uses TRBV20-1 and TRBJ1-2; 7 bases align to TRBD1. Per the germline V gene, CDR1 is DFQATT and CDR2 is SNEGSKA (reference sequence). V was pared by 5 bases and J by 3 bases, with 9 bases of the junction left unmatched. The CDR3 sequence is 14 residues long. The DNA of the CDR3 is TGCAGTGCTCTACTTCGGGACAGCTACTATGGCTACACCTTC. Translated, it gives CSALLRDSYYGYTF.

This sequence joins TRBV27 and TRBJ1-6, with 7 positions matching TRBD1. The germline gives CDR1 MNHEY, CDR2 SMNVEV (reference sequence). V shed 8 bases, J shed 8 bases, and the junction held 6 bases outside the gene matches. CDR3 length equals 13 residues. As DNA, the CDR3 is TGTGCCAGCGGCCAGGGGGTTGATTCACCCCTCCACTTT. This encodes CASGQGVDSPLHF.

The chain couples TRBV29-1 to TRBJ1-1, with a possible D match to TRBD1 (5 bases). Germline values: CDR1 SQVTM, CDR2 ANQGSEA. This CDR3 contains 13 residues. Trimming removed 7 bases at V and 0 bases at J, with 12 bases between. The CDR3, as DNA: TGCAGCGCTCATGACAGTTTGAACACTGAAGCTTTCTTT. It is translated as CSAHDSLNTEAFF.

This clonotype occurred once. V is TRBV15 and J is TRBJ1-2; D remains unclear. Germline lookup yields CDR1 LNHNV and CDR2 YYDKDF (reference sequence). The CDR3 is 14 residues long. V was pared by 0 bases and J by 0 bases, with 5 bases between. The DNA for the CDR3 is TGTGCCACCAGCAGAGACAGGACTAACTATGGCTACACCTTC. It encodes CATSRDRTNYGYTF.

V gene TRBV9 combines with J gene TRBJ1-2, with a possible D match to TRBD1 (5 bases). Trimming removed 3 bases at V and 4 bases at J, with 19 bases between. The germline gives CDR1 SGDLS, CDR2 YYNGEE. This CDR3 region has 16 residues. CDR3 in DNA: TGTGCCAGCAGCGGCGACAGACCCTTCACTTCCTATGGCTACACCTTC. It is translated as CASSGDRPFTSYGYTF. The variable domain in full, completed from reference TRBV9 and TRBJ1-2, reads DSGVTQTPKHLITATGQRVTLRCSPRSGDLSVYWYQQSLDQGLQFLIQYYNGEERAKGNILERFSAQQFPDLHSELNLSSLELGDSALYFCASSGDRPFTSYGYTFGSGTRLTVV.

The V call is TRBV7-9, the J call TRBJ2-1; D not resolved. The CDR3 sequence is 18 residues long. Germline V CDR1 and CDR2: SEHNR, FQNEAQ (reference sequence). The ends were cut back, 5 bases at V and 9 bases at J, with 29 bases in the middle. The DNA for the CDR3 is TGTGCCAGCAGCCTAAGGTCCTTCGGTCAAGACCGCCCGGGTGAGCAGTTCTTC. This encodes CASSLRSFGQDRPGEQFF.

The rearrangement links TRBV28 to TRBJ2-3; possible D gene TRBD2, 5 bases. The CDR3 contains 14 residues. Germline CDR1 and CDR2: MDHEN and SYDVKM. V was cut by 2 bases and J by 1 base, with 7 bases left in between. Here the CDR3 DNA reads TGTGCCAGCAGTTTAGCAGCGGGCACAGATACGCAGTATTTT. It codes for CASSLAAGTDTQYF.

The chain is built from TRBV20-1 and TRBJ2-2; 13 nucleotides match TRBD2. The CDR3 is 14 residues long. CDR1 and CDR2 (germline): DFQATT, SNEGSKA (reference sequence). V was clipped by 6 bases and J by 5 bases; unmatched bases: 3. The CDR3 loop reads CSARLAGGTGELFF. CDR3 DNA sequence: TGCAGTGCCAGACTAGCGGGAGGAACCGGGGAGCTGTTTTTT.

The chain couples TRBV11-1 to TRBJ1-2, with 7 nucleotides matching TRBD1. The CDR3 consists of 13 residues. V trimming: 5 bases; J trimming: 2 bases; junction bases outside the gene matches: 2. The germline gives CDR1 SGHAT, CDR2 FQDESV (reference sequence). The CDR3 DNA sequence: TGTGCCAGCAGCACGGACAGGAACTATGGCTACACCTTC. This codes for CASSTDRNYGYTF.

J is TRBJ2-5 and V is TRBV9; 7 bases line up with TRBD2. The germline gives CDR1 SGDLS, CDR2 YYNGEE. The CDR3 totals 14 residues. V gave up 0 bases and J gave up 1 base; unmatched junction bases: 0. The CDR3 sequence is CASSVGLAQETQYF. Here the CDR3 DNA reads TGTGCCAGCAGCGTAGGACTAGCCCAAGAGACCCAGTACTTC.

V usage is TRBV20-1 and J usage is TRBJ1-1, with D uncertain. The V and J ends lost 2 bases and 10 bases respectively, with 11 bases between them. The germline V gene has CDR1 DFQATT and CDR2 SNEGSKA (reference sequence). This CDR3 has 11 amino acids. DNA of the CDR3: TGCAGTGCTAGAAGGGAAATTGGAGCTTTCTTT. Protein: CSARREIGAFF.

The chain uses TRBV11-1 and TRBJ2-2; 8 nucleotides agree with TRBD1. This CDR3 is built from 15 residues. Trimming removed 5 bases from V and 6 bases from J; junction bases left unmatched: 8. Germline CDR1 and CDR2: SGHAT and FQDESV (reference sequence). CDR3 residues: CASSLRTGYAGELFF. CDR3 in DNA: TGTGCCAGCAGCCTCCGGACAGGGTATGCCGGGGAGCTGTTTTTT. Drawing the rest from reference TRBV11-1 and TRBJ2-2, the complete variable domain is EAEVAQSPRYKITEKSQAVAFWCDPISGHATLYWYRQILGQGPELLVQFQDESVVDDSQLPKDRFSAERLKGVDSTLKIQPAELGDSAMYLCASSLRTGYAGELFFGEGSRLTVL.

V usage is TRBV4-2 and J usage is TRBJ2-7; the D call may be TRBD1 or TRBD2 (5 bases each). The CDR3 length is 15 residues. CDR1 and CDR2 from the germline V gene are LGHNA and YNFKEQ. Trimming cost V 0 bases and J 0 bases, with 9 bases left between them. Here the CDR3 reads CASSQDEGFSYEQYF. CDR3 bases: TGTGCCAGCAGCCAAGACGAGGGGTTCTCCTACGAGCAGTACTTC.

This clonotype came up once. The germline gene is not matched at one end of the junction; a read error may be the cause. The V gene is TRBV20-1, the J gene TRBJ1-4; a weak D match, TRBD1 (5 bases). Per the germline V gene, CDR1 is DFQATT and CDR2 is SNEGSKA (reference sequence). This CDR3 spans 10 amino acids. The DNA of the CDR3 is TGCAGTGCTAGAGCCCCGACAGCCGGTTTT. Translation: CSARAPTAGF.

The CDR3 sequence is CASSDWAGNQETQYF. The CDR3 DNA is TGTGCCAGCAGCGACTGGGCAGGGAACCAAGAGACCCAGTACTTC. This chain connects TRBV14 to TRBJ2-5, with D tentatively TRBD1 (5 bases). From germline, CDR1 is SGHDN and CDR2 FVKESK. This CDR3 contains 15 residues. Trimming pared 5 bases from V and 0 bases from J, leaving 13 bases between.

The CDR3, as DNA: TGTGCCAGCAGTTCATATCTAGCGGGGCGAACCTACGAGCAGTACTTC. Translation gives CASSSYLAGRTYEQYF. The chain carries TRBV12-3 or TRBV12-4 and TRBJ2-7, with 9 bases lining up with TRBD2. The CDR3 loop spans 16 amino acids. V lost 4 bases to trimming and J lost 2 bases; unmatched junction nucleotides: 9.